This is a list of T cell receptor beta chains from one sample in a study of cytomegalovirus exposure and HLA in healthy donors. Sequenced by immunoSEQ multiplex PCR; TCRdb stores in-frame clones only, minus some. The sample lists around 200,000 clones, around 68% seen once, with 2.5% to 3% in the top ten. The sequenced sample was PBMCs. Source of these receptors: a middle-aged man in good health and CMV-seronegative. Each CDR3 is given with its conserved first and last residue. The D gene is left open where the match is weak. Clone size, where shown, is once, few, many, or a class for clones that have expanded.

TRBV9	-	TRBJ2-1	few	TGTGCCAGCAGCGGCCGGAGTACCCACAATGAGCAGTTCTTC	CASSGRSTHNEQFF
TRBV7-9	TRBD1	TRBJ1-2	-	TGTGCCAGCAGCCCCCGGGACAGAGCTAACTATGGCTACACCTTC	CASSPRDRANYGYTF
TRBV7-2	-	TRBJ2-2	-	TGTGCCAGCAGCAGGGGACCGGGAGAAATGAACATCGGGGAGCTGTTTTTT	CASSRGPGEMNIGELFF
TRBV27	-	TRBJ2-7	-	TGTGCCAGCAGTGCGTACGGGAGAACCTACGAGCAGTACTTC	CASSAYGRTYEQYF
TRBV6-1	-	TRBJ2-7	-	TGTGCCAGCAGTGTTCCGAGCGATGGCTACGAGCAGTACTTC	CASSVPSDGYEQYF
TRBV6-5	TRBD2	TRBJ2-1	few	TGTGCCAGCAGTTACGTGGGTAGCGGGAGACAGGAGTTCTTC	CASSYVGSGRQEFF
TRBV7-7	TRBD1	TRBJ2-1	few	TGTGCCAGCAGCTTCCGACAGGGCCCCTACAATGAGCAGTTCTTC	CASSFRQGPYNEQFF
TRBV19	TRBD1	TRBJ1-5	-	TGTGCCAGTAAGAAAGGCGGAGAGACAGGGGTTGTTCAGCCCCAGCATTTT	CASKKGGETGVVQPQHF
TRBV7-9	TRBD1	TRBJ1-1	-	TGTTCCAGCAGCTTAGCGTTGCAGGGGGCGGAAGCTTTCTTT	CSSSLALQGAEAFF
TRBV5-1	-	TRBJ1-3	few	TGCGCCAGCAGCTTGGTGCCAGGGTTTGGTGGAAACACCATATATTTT	CASSLVPGFGGNTIYF
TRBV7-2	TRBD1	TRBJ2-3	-	TGTGCCAGCAGCTACCGGACAGGGCCAGATACGCAGTATTTT	CASSYRTGPDTQYF
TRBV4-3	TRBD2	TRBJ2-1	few	TGCGCCAGCAGCCAAGATTGGGGAGGACTAGCGGGAGAAAATGAGCAGTTCTTC	CASSQDWGGLAGENEQFF
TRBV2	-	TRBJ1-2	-	TGTGCCAGCAGTGATGGAAGGACAGACTATGGCTACACCTTC	CASSDGRTDYGYTF
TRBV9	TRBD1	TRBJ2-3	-	TGTGCCAGCAGCGCCACAGGGGGATCCACAGATACGCAGTATTTT	CASSATGGSTDTQYF
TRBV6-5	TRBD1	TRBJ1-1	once	TGTGCCAGCAGTTCGGGACAGACAATTATGAACACTGAAGCTTTCTTT	CASSSGQTIMNTEAFF
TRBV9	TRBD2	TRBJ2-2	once	TGTGCCAGCAGCCCCCACACCCGTATAGCGGGGACTAACACCGGGGAGCTGTTTTTT	CASSPHTRIAGTNTGELFF
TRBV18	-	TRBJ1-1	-	TGTGCCAGCTCACCCCTCCCGACACGGAACACTGAAGCTTTCTTT	CASSPLPTRNTEAFF
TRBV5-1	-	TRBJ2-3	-	TGCGCCAGCAGCTTGATGGCAACAGATACGCAGTATTTT	CASSLMATDTQYF
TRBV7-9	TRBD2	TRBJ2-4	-	TGTGCCAGCAGCGCGACCCCGACTAGCGGGGGAGCCAAAAACATTCAGTACTTC	CASSATPTSGGAKNIQYF
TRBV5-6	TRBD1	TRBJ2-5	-	TGTGCCAGCAGCGATCCGGGACAGGGGGAGCAGTACTTC	CASSDPGQGEQYF
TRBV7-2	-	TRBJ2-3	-	TGTGCCAGCAGCTACGACAAAACAGATACGCAGTATTTT	CASSYDKTDTQYF
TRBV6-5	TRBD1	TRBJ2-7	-	TGTGCCAGTGCGAGACAGGGGGCTGGGGAGCAGTACTTC	CASARQGAGEQYF